This T cell receptor (beta chain) is drawn from a study of beta chain features in type 1 diabetes. Isolated RNA was reverse transcribed in full, so expressed TCRB transcripts were sequenced. Only in-frame clones appear in the TCRdb table, and some are missing; sequencing was by immunoSEQ multiplex PCR. The sample has about 280,000 clones; approximately 15% are singletons. General study points: Type 1 diabetes patients had TCRB CDR3s that were shorter (moderately but significantly so) in all four CD4+ subsets.

About this clone itself: As yet, its antigen is unknown.

The V end was cut by 3 bases, the J end by 3 bases, with 12 bases between. CDR3 size: 14 residues. Germline CDR1 is GTSNPN and CDR2 is SVGIG (reference sequence). This TCR was sampled from a man younger than 35 with type 1 diabetes. The chain has TRBV30 and TRBJ1-5; TRBD1 is a possible D gene (5 bases). Material for sequencing was naive CD4+ T cells from blood. CDR3 DNA: TGTGCCTGGAGCGGTGGGGCCACCAATCAGCCCCAGCATTTT. It yields the protein CAWSGGATNQPQHF.